Each of the 28 T cell receptor beta chains below was sequenced from the same sample in a study of T cell responses to AZD1222 COVID-19 vaccine. Here immunoSEQ multiplex PCR was the method, and the copy in TCRdb shows in-frame clones only, minus some. The sample consists of 45,000 to 65,000 clones, roughly three quarters of them appearing once. The specimen was peripheral blood, collected 28 days after the second AZD1222 dose. The source of these receptors is an adult who received the AZD1222 COVID-19 vaccine.

V is TRBV2 and J is TRBJ1-6; D remains ambiguous. The CDR3 sequence is 15 residues long. Per germline, CDR1 SNHLY and CDR2 FYNNEI. V gave up 4 bases and J gave up 0 bases, with 7 bases separating them. The CDR3 DNA sequence: TGTGCCAGCAGTGGGCAGAGCTCCTATAATTCACCCCTCCACTTT. Translating gives CASSGQSSYNSPLHF.

V is TRBV6-5 and J is TRBJ2-1, with 7 bases matching TRBD2. With 8 bases clipped from V and 6 bases from J, the junction kept 7 bases outside the gene matches. CDR3 length equals 13 residues. From germline, CDR1 is MNHEY and CDR2 SVGAGI. The CDR3 reads CASGSAGANEQFF. Here the CDR3 DNA reads TGTGCCAGCGGATCCGCGGGAGCCAATGAGCAGTTCTTC.

This chain links TRBV18 with TRBJ2-7; no clear D. Germline values: CDR1 KGHSH, CDR2 LQKENI. The CDR3 loop spans 14 amino acids. V was cut by 4 bases and J by 0 bases, with 10 bases left in between. The CDR3 loop reads CASSRARSSYEQYF. In DNA, the CDR3 is TGTGCCAGCTCACGGGCCAGGAGCTCCTACGAGCAGTACTTC.

The CDR3 DNA sequence: TGTGCCGTTAAGGCGAACACCGGGGAGCTGTTTTTT. This codes for CAVKANTGELFF. The chain links TRBV6-5 to TRBJ2-2, with D unclear. Trimming pared 11 bases from V and 0 bases from J, leaving 7 bases between. CDR3 length: 12 residues. Germline lookup yields CDR1 MNHEY and CDR2 SVGAGI.

The gene calls are TRBV27 and TRBJ1-1; 7 bases align to TRBD1. The CDR3 totals 16 residues. The V gene end was trimmed by 5 bases and the J gene end by 4 bases; junction bases not matched to a gene: 13. Per germline, CDR1 MNHEY and CDR2 SMNVEV (reference sequence). The CDR3 here is CASSRQTGIGGTEAFF. In nucleotides, the CDR3 is TGTGCCAGCAGTAGACAGACAGGGATTGGGGGCACTGAAGCTTTCTTT.

This clone was recorded a few times. The rearrangement joins TRBV7-9 to TRBJ1-2, with D possibly being TRBD1 (5 bases). V lost 5 bases to trimming and J lost 8 bases, with 21 bases between them. Germline V gene lookup returns CDR1 SEHNR and CDR2 FQNEAQ (reference sequence). CDR3 length: 15 residues. CDR3 coding DNA: TGTGCCAGCAGCCCCCGGGACCGACTAGCGGTAGGCTACACCTTC. This encodes CASSPRDRLAVGYTF.

The chain couples TRBV25-1 to TRBJ1-5, with D maybe TRBD1 (6 bases). V was pared by 3 bases and J by 7 bases, with 22 bases between. The germline CDR1 and CDR2 sequences are MGHDK and SYGVNS. There are 17 residues in the CDR3. CDR3: CASSDSAGGGLQQPQHF. In DNA form, the CDR3 reads TGTGCCAGCAGTGACTCCGCCGGGGGGGGGCTTCAACAGCCCCAGCATTTT.

This chain links TRBV6-2 or TRBV6-3 with TRBJ1-1; D is possibly TRBD1 (6 bases). V was trimmed by 4 bases and J by 1 base, leaving 19 bases between them. The CDR3 loop spans 17 amino acids. Germline values: CDR1 MNHEY, CDR2 SVGEGT. The CDR3 nucleotides are TGTGCCAGCAGTTCACTTACCGGGACAAGTCAGAACACTGAAGCTTTCTTT. Protein product: CASSSLTGTSQNTEAFF.

The chain recombines TRBV15 with TRBJ2-1, with D possibly matching TRBD1 (5 bases). The germline V gene has CDR1 LNHNV and CDR2 YYDKDF (reference sequence). V was clipped by 4 bases and J by 0 bases, with 7 bases between them. This CDR3 has 14 amino acids. In DNA, the CDR3 is TGTGCCACCAGCAAGACAGACTCCTACAATGAGCAGTTCTTC. It specifies CATSKTDSYNEQFF.

This clone was observed a handful of times. J is TRBJ1-1 and V is TRBV5-1; 7 nucleotides agree with TRBD1. With 4 bases clipped from V and 1 base from J, the junction kept 4 bases outside the gene matches. The CDR3 spans 14 residues. Germline V gene sequence: CDR1 SGHRS, CDR2 YFSETQ. The CDR3 loop reads CASSPDRANTEAFF. The CDR3, as DNA: TGCGCCAGCAGCCCCGACAGGGCGAACACTGAAGCTTTCTTT.

This chain links TRBV18 with TRBJ1-1; D not resolved. The ends were cut back, 2 bases at V and 4 bases at J, with 8 bases in the middle. The CDR3 has 13 amino acids. Germline V lookup: CDR1 KGHSH, CDR2 LQKENI. The CDR3 protein is CASSPEQFTEAFF. The CDR3 DNA is TGTGCCAGCTCACCAGAACAGTTCACTGAAGCTTTCTTT. Full variable domain (rest looked up from reference TRBV18 and TRBJ1-1): NAGVMQNPRHLVRRRGQEARLRCSPMKGHSHVYWYRQLPEEGLKFMVYLQKENIIDESGMPKERFSAEFPKEGPSILRIQQVVRGDSAAYFCASSPEQFTEAFFGQGTRLTVV.

This sequence joins TRBV10-2 and TRBJ2-1; 15 nucleotides match TRBD2. Germline lookup yields CDR1 WSHSY and CDR2 SAAADI. V dropped 4 bases and J dropped 10; count of bases not matched to a gene: 8. CDR3 length: 16 residues. The chain's CDR3 is CASSVGTSGRPPEQFF. The CDR3 coding sequence is TGCGCCAGCAGTGTGGGGACTAGCGGGAGGCCTCCGGAGCAGTTCTTC.

There are a few counts of this clone. The chain has TRBV7-8 and TRBJ2-4, with TRBD1 matching over 9 bases. The length of the CDR3 is 15 residues. After removal of 1 base from V and 9 bases from J, the junction contained 7 bases not matched to a gene. Germline V gene data show CDR1 as SGHVS and CDR2 as FQNEAQ. The CDR3: CASSLGGQGLTIQYF. In DNA form, the CDR3 reads TGTGCCAGCAGCTTAGGGGGACAGGGTTTGACCATTCAGTACTTC.

The rearrangement joins TRBV5-1 to TRBJ2-7; TRBD2 aligns across 14 bases. CDR1 and CDR2 (germline): SGHRS, YFSETQ. The CDR3 covers 13 residues. The V segment lost 4 bases and the J segment 13 bases; nucleotides outside the gene matches: 7. The CDR3 region has the DNA TGCGCCAGCAGCCCGGGACTAGCGGGAGAGGTCTACTTC. Translating it yields CASSPGLAGEVYF.

This chain connects TRBV7-2 to TRBJ1-2, with TRBD1 identical over 7 bases. This CDR3 comprises 14 residues. Germline CDR1 is SGHTA and CDR2 is FQGNSA. Trimming cost V 3 bases and J 8 bases; bases outside gene matches: 9. CDR3 coding DNA: TGTGCCAGCAGCTTCGACGGGACAGTACGAGGCTACACCTTC. As protein: CASSFDGTVRGYTF.

This clone came up a few times. The genes are TRBV3-1 (or the pseudogene TRBV3-2) and TRBJ2-7; D is ambiguous. Trimming cost V 0 bases and J 2 bases, with 11 bases left between them. CDR3 size: 15 residues. Germline V gives CDR1 LGHDT, CDR2 YNNKEL (reference sequence). The CDR3: CASSQDPGLTYEQYF. CDR3 DNA sequence: TGTGCCAGCAGCCAAGATCCCGGGCTAACCTACGAGCAGTACTTC.

The chain is built from TRBV9 and TRBJ1-3; D may be TRBD1 (5 bases). The CDR3 loop spans 19 amino acids. Looked up from germline, CDR1 is SGDLS and CDR2 is YYNGEE. V was clipped by 4 bases and J by 0 bases, with 23 bases between them. CDR3: CASSTGPPQRDLSGNTIYF. The CDR3 bases are TGTGCCAGCAGCACAGGTCCCCCCCAGCGCGATCTCTCTGGAAACACCATATATTTT.

This clone was seen just once. The chain links TRBV2 to TRBJ2-7; D is unclear. Per germline, CDR1 SNHLY and CDR2 FYNNEI. The CDR3 is 12 amino acids. V lost 6 bases and J lost 0, with 6 bases in between. The CDR3 sequence: CASRLSSYEQYV. The CDR3 DNA reads TGTGCCAGCAGACTGAGCTCCTACGAGCAGTACGTC.

The V gene is TRBV6-5, the J gene TRBJ1-3; no firm D call. V was pared by 5 bases and J by 3 bases, with 5 bases between. Germline CDR1 MNHEY, CDR2 SVGAGI. The length of the CDR3 is 12 residues. CDR3 residues: CASSKSGNTIYF. The DNA for the CDR3 is TGTGCCAGCAGTAAGAGTGGAAACACCATATATTTT.

V usage is TRBV6-5 and J usage is TRBJ1-6; no firm D call. Germline V gene lookup returns CDR1 MNHEY and CDR2 SVGAGI. V was trimmed by 8 bases and J by 7 bases, leaving 12 bases between them. The CDR3 runs to 13 residues. Written as DNA, the CDR3 is TGTGCCAGCGTAGGCGTAGGGAATTCACCCCTCCACTTT. Its protein product is CASVGVGNSPLHF.

This clone has only one observation. The chain joins TRBV19 to TRBJ2-4; D unclear. This CDR3 has 13 amino acids. Germline V gives CDR1 LNHDA, CDR2 SQIVND (reference sequence). V shed 3 bases and J shed 4 bases, with 7 bases lying between them. The CDR3 is CASSMGNKNIQYF. DNA for the CDR3: TGTGCCAGTAGTATGGGCAATAAAAACATTCAGTACTTC.

V is TRBV2 and J is TRBJ2-5; 8 bases fit TRBD2. Germline loops: CDR1 SNHLY, CDR2 FYNNEI. V lost 7 bases to trimming and J lost 4 bases; unmatched junction nucleotides: 2. The CDR3 totals 12 residues. The DNA for the CDR3 is TGTGCCAGCAAGACTAGCGTAGAGACCCAGTACTTC. Its protein product is CASKTSVETQYF.

V usage is TRBV7-2 and J usage is TRBJ2-7; TRBD1 aligns across 8 bases. The CDR3 consists of 16 residues. Germline assignment: CDR1 SGHTA and CDR2 FQGNSA. Trimming took 1 base from V and 4 from J; bases not matched to a gene: 9. The CDR3 here is CASSLGTGTGGYEQYF. For the CDR3, the DNA is TGTGCCAGCAGCTTAGGAACCGGGACAGGTGGTTACGAGCAGTACTTC.

The V call is TRBV18, the J call TRBJ1-1; D possibly corresponds to TRBD1 (5 bases). This CDR3 region has 13 residues. Germline V gene data show CDR1 as KGHSH and CDR2 as LQKENI. V lost 3 bases to trimming and J lost 4 bases, with 9 bases between them. Here the CDR3 DNA reads TGTGCCAGCTCACCCAGGGTAGCCACTGAAGCTTTCTTT. It encodes CASSPRVATEAFF.

The chain combines TRBV12-2 with TRBJ1-4; TRBD1, the table's D call, was not compared with the DNA. TRBV12-2 is a pseudogene locus. The CDR3 contains 14 residues. CDR3 sequence reads: CASLIGQPDEKLFF. The CDR3 bases are TGTGCAAGTCTTATCGGACAGCCGGATGAAAAACTGTTTTTT.

The chain has TRBV12-3 or TRBV12-4 and TRBJ1-5; D call uncertain. CDR3 length: 13 amino acids. Trimming pared 2 bases from V and 3 bases from J, leaving 5 bases between. CDR3 protein: CASSLTPNQPQHF. CDR3 nucleotides: TGTGCCAGCAGTTTAACCCCCAATCAGCCCCAGCATTTT.

V and J are TRBV5-1 and TRBJ2-3, with D possibly called TRBD1 or TRBD2 (5 bases each). CDR3 length: 14 amino acids. The V gene's germline CDR1 is SGHRS and CDR2 YFSETQ. The ends were cut back, 7 bases at V and 5 bases at J, with 17 bases in the middle. CDR3 sequence reads: CASSSGTVGDTQYF. The CDR3 DNA follows: TGCGCCAGCTCCTCGGGGACCGTGGGAGATACGCAGTATTTT.

J is TRBJ2-7 and V is TRBV5-1, with D unresolved. In germline, CDR1 is SGHRS, CDR2 YFSETQ. The CDR3 has 17 amino acids. V gave up 4 bases and J gave up 0 bases, with 20 bases separating them. In DNA form, the CDR3 reads TGCGCCAGCAGCCCGAGCCCCGAGACCTTTAGCTCCTACGAGCAGTACTTC. It yields the protein CASSPSPETFSSYEQYF.